The clone carrying this T cell receptor (beta chain) was seen many times. TCRdb re-analysed the multiplex PCR reads in MiXCR, keeping a single row per CDR3 protein. Of about 20,000 distinct CDR3 sequences listed, roughly 32% are singletons. The source of the sample is a study of breast tumors, draining lymph nodes, adjacent tissues. Trimming took off 3 bases at V and 4 bases at J, with 13 bases between the two ends. Germline CDR1 MNHNS, CDR2 SASEGT. The length of the CDR3 is 15 residues. The sample was breast tumor tissue. This chain joins TRBV6-1 and TRBJ1-5; D ambiguous. This receptor was identified in a female donor with breast cancer. Some clones in this sample may be carry-over from other donors' samples. CDR3 sequence: CASSDGVVGNQPQHF. As DNA, the CDR3 is TGTGCCAGCAGTGATGGAGTAGTTGGGAATCAGCCCCAGCATTTT.